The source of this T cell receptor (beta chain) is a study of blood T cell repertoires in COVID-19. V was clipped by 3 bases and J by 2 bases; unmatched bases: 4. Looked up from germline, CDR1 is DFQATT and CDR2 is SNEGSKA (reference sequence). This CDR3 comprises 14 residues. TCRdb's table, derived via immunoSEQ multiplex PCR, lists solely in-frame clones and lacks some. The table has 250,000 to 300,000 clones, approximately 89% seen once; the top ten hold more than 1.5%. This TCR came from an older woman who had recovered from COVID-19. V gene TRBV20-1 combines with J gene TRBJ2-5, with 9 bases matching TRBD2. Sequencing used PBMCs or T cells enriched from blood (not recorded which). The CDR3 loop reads CSASLAGVQETQYF. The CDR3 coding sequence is TGCAGTGCTAGTTTAGCGGGGGTACAAGAGACCCAGTACTTC.